These 4 T cell receptor beta chains came from one sample sequenced in a study of identical twins. Using its own MiXCR run on the 5' RACE reads, TCRdb lists one record per CDR3 protein. The sample holds around 680,000 distinct CDR3 sequences, more than 6.5% seen once. The sample also formed part of further work on yellow fever vaccine responses in identical twins.

The sample taken for sequencing was PBMCs. The receptors shown here come from a woman in her late teens or twenties in good health.

The rearrangement links TRBV7-3 to TRBJ2-1; 10 bases are a match to TRBD1. Germline lookup yields CDR1 SGHTA and CDR2 FQGTGA. The CDR3 spans 14 residues. Trimming cost V 4 bases and J 6 bases; bases outside gene matches: 3. The CDR3 DNA reads as TGTGCCAGCAGCTCCGGACAGGGGGTCAATGAGCAGTTCTTC. It specifies CASSSGQGVNEQFF. Drawing the rest from reference TRBV7-3 and TRBJ2-1, the complete variable domain is GAGVSQTPSNKVTEKGKYVELRCDPISGHTALYWYRQSLGQGPEFLIYFQGTGAADDSGLPNDRFFAVRPEGSVSTLKIQRTERGDSAVYLCASSSGQGVNEQFFGPGTRLTVL.

This rearrangement joins TRBV6-6 to TRBJ2-7, with TRBD1 identical over 7 bases. The CDR3 runs 12 residues. CDR1 is MNHNY and CDR2 is SVGAGI in the germline V gene (reference sequence). J lost 6 bases, V lost 6 bases, and 5 bases had no gene match. Here the CDR3 DNA reads TGTGCCAGCAGGGGGACAGCCCCCGAGCAGTACTTC. It translates to CASRGTAPEQYF.

This clonotype was observed many times. The CDR3 nucleotides read TGTGCCAGCAGCCATGCAGGGCGCACAGATACGCAGTATTTT. Translation gives CASSHAGRTDTQYF. The V call is TRBV7-9, the J call TRBJ2-3, with TRBD1 as a possible D gene (5 bases). This CDR3 is built from 14 residues. CDR1 is SEHNR and CDR2 is FQNEAQ in the germline V gene (reference sequence). V lost 5 bases, J lost 1 base, and 10 bases lay in between.

This rearrangement joins TRBV6-1 to TRBJ2-7, with 10 bases identical to TRBD2. With V trimmed by 7 bases and J by 2 bases, 17 bases remained unmatched. Germline lookup yields CDR1 MNHNS and CDR2 SASEGT. This CDR3 spans 18 amino acids. CDR3 region: CASKSSLASGRSAYEQYF. CDR3 nucleotides: TGTGCCAGCAAGTCTAGCTTGGCTAGCGGGAGATCCGCCTACGAGCAGTACTTC.